This TCR beta chain appears in the sequencing data of a study of blood T cell repertoires in COVID-19 (TCRdb year 2020). Broadly, across the study: Samples from collaborators originated in the United States, Italy and Spain and spanned both the acute and convalescent phases of COVID-19. Deeply sampled blood TCRbeta repertoires from subjects exposed to, actively infected with, or recovered from COVID-19 were included in the dataset. The repertoires were released in a freely available public database intended as a resource for research on the immune response to SARS-CoV-2. Sample metadata almost always included a de-identified subject ID, COVID-19 status, age in years and sex. The samples were drawn from the first 160 participants of the ongoing ImmuneRACE study and from over a thousand subjects provided by 6 global collaborators. HLA class I and class II types, where available, came from metadata supplied by the sample provider rather than from assay-based typing. The prospective study material was composed of cDNA or gDNA derived from T cells, B-cell-depleted T cells, or PBMCs.

As concerns this clone: There is no known antigen for this receptor. No per-base quality is available; no much larger clone lies one base away.

Overall results and qualifications from the work: The quantity of clinical and demographic metadata differed by source and by participant and was supplied without curation.

V trim: 5 bases; J trim: 2 bases; unmatched bases: 7. The germline V gene supplies CDR1 MDHEN and CDR2 SYDVKM. Reading from cysteine to phenylalanine, the CDR3 counts 15 amino acids. Solely the CDR3 DNA is kept, with 45 bases framed from the first base. Enrolling through a virtual design, the prospective study's participants ranged in age from roughly 18 to 89 years and lived across about two dozen United States geographic areas. In the prospective study, cohorts were assigned on the basis of participant-reported clinical history obtained from a screening survey and a study questionnaire. In the prospective study, whole blood, serum and a nasopharyngeal or oropharyngeal swab were collected from each participant by mobile phlebotomists. Additional blood draws and questionnaires over an approximately 2-month period could optionally be provided by prospective study participants. Before DNA extraction, blood samples from the prospective study were shipped at room temperature or frozen.

The immunoSEQ Assay, a bias-controlled multiplex PCR, was used to amplify TCRbeta CDR3 regions from genomic DNA. As for how the authors treated the data: Within the assay, amplification of reference gene primers was used to estimate how many nucleated cells each sample contained. Sequence reads were collapsed and filtered to measure the absolute abundance of every unique TCRbeta CDR3 rearrangement. For each sample, productive Simpson clonality was calculated as the square root of Simpson's diversity index over productive rearrangements. As stored in TCRdb, this immuneACCESS dataset retains in-frame rearrangements with V and J assigned. A fraction of the clones does not appear; measured against another copy, unresolved V genes explain less than half of the discrepancy, and the remainder lacks a known reason. V and J calls and clone size come straight from that table; D and trimming were deduced from the DNA. Recorded for this sample are about 260,000 clones; 88% of them occurred a single time. The top ten constitute 0.95% to 1.5% of the sample.

This receptor was taken from a middle-aged woman with acute COVID-19. Sequenced material: PBMCs or T cells enriched from blood (not recorded which). The rearranged chain carries TRBV28 and TRBJ2-5, with 8 bases aligning to TRBD2. The CDR3 protein: CASSISAGGQETQYF. The DNA sequence is given as TGTGCCAGCAGTATCTCCGCGGGAGGACAAGAGACCCAGTACTTC.